Presented here are 21 T cell receptor beta chains from one specimen sequenced in a study of shared clonotypes between healthy human individuals (dated by TCRdb to the early 2020s). The library was made by the immunoSEQ multiplex PCR assay. This is the immuneACCESS table as TCRdb keeps it, with only in-frame sequences that have V and J called. A part of the clones is gone; compared with another copy, unresolved V genes explain less than half, and the rest is unexplained. The sample profile shows more than 450,000 clones; around 74% of them were found once. The top ten constitute about an eighth of the sample. The sequencing input was PBMCs. The receptors were sampled from a woman between 40 and 55 years old in good health. Some clones in this sample may be carry-over from other donors' samples.

The J gene is TRBJ2-1, the V gene TRBV28, with D tentatively TRBD2 (6 bases). Germline V CDR1 and CDR2: MDHEN, SYDVKM. This CDR3 is built from 14 residues. Trimming pared 5 bases from V and 4 bases from J, leaving 12 bases between. The CDR3 loop reads CASSPIGGYNEQFF. The CDR3 coding sequence is TGTGCCAGCAGTCCCATTGGGGGGTACAATGAGCAGTTCTTC.

The J gene is TRBJ1-2, the V gene TRBV29-1, with TRBD1 matching 10 bases. The junction had 9 bases not matched to a gene; V was cut back by 4 bases and J by 1 base. CDR1 and CDR2 from the germline V gene are SQVTM and ANQGSEA. The CDR3 loop spans 16 amino acids. CDR3 nucleotides: TGCAGCGTTGGGGATGACAGGGGGCTAAGTAACTATGGCTACACCTTC. Translated: CSVGDDRGLSNYGYTF.

V and J are TRBV28 and TRBJ1-2, with 7 bases matching TRBD1. The CDR3 spans 16 residues. The V and J ends lost 7 bases and 2 bases, in that order; junction bases with no gene match: 13. Germline V lookup: CDR1 MDHEN, CDR2 SYDVKM. The CDR3 DNA reads as TGTGCCAGCACCACGACAGGGTCGGGTCTCAACTATGGCTACACCTTC. Residues: CASTTTGSGLNYGYTF.

The genes are TRBV28 and TRBJ2-1, with 8 bases matching TRBD1. Germline loops: CDR1 MDHEN, CDR2 SYDVKM. This CDR3 has 15 residues. J lost 0 bases, V lost 5 bases, and 3 bases had no gene match. CDR3 loop: CASSITGGSYNEQFF. The CDR3 DNA is TGTGCCAGCAGTATCACAGGGGGCTCCTACAATGAGCAGTTCTTC.

The chain carries TRBV4-2 and TRBJ2-3; 7 nucleotides align to TRBD2. The CDR3 sequence is 21 residues long. V lost 2 bases and J lost 0; bases outside the gene matches: 20. Germline V gives CDR1 LGHNA, CDR2 YNFKEQ. CDR3 DNA: TGTGCCAGCAGCCAACACAACCCTTATCTAGCGGAGACGTCTAGCACAGATACGCAGTATTTT. Amino acid sequence: CASSQHNPYLAETSSTDTQYF.

This chain connects TRBV7-9 to TRBJ1-2, with a weak D call TRBD1 (6 bases). This CDR3 comprises 13 residues. V lost 4 bases, J lost 4 bases, and 10 bases lay in between. Germline CDR1 is SEHNR and CDR2 is FQNEAQ (reference sequence). The CDR3 is CASSSYRAYGYTF. CDR3 coding DNA: TGTGCCAGCAGCTCGTACAGGGCCTATGGCTACACCTTC.

The V and J genes are TRBV28 and TRBJ2-7; D gene uncertain. Germline V lookup: CDR1 MDHEN, CDR2 SYDVKM. The V end was cut by 5 bases, the J end by 7 bases, with 12 bases between. The length of the CDR3 is 12 residues. CDR3 residues: CASSPPRWEQYF. The CDR3 DNA is TGTGCCAGCAGTCCACCTAGGTGGGAGCAGTACTTC.

The rearrangement uses TRBV28 and TRBJ1-2; D is ambiguous. The CDR3 length is 13 residues. Trimming took 5 bases from V and 2 from J, leaving 9 bases between them. Per germline, CDR1 MDHEN and CDR2 SYDVKM. The CDR3 region has the DNA TGTGCCAGCAGTCCCACGGCGAACTATGGCTACACCTTC. As protein: CASSPTANYGYTF.

This chain uses TRBV10-2 with TRBJ2-7, with a possible D match to TRBD2 (6 bases). The V end lost 2 bases, the J end lost 3 bases, and 20 bases lay between the germline ends. There are 17 residues in the CDR3. From germline, CDR1 is WSHSY and CDR2 SAAADI. In DNA form, the CDR3 reads TGCGCCAGCAGTGAGCCGGGCACGGGACGGACTAACTACGAGCAGTACTTC. Translated, it gives CASSEPGTGRTNYEQYF.

The chain is built from TRBV30 and TRBJ2-7; D not resolved. Germline V gives CDR1 GTSNPN, CDR2 SVGIG (reference sequence). The CDR3 is 14 amino acids. V shed 2 bases and J shed 3 bases, with 14 bases lying between them. This CDR3 is CAWSTQGPNYEQYF. The CDR3 DNA is TGTGCCTGGAGTACGCAAGGACCCAACTACGAGCAGTACTTC.

The chain recombines TRBV7-9 with TRBJ1-4; D is unresolved. CDR1 and CDR2 (germline): SEHNR, FQNEAQ (reference sequence). The CDR3 consists of 14 residues. V dropped 5 bases and J dropped 7 bases, with 14 bases sitting between them. As DNA, the CDR3 is TGTGCCAGCAGCAGACACGGAGGTGGTGAAAAACTGTTTTTT. The encoded protein is CASSRHGGGEKLFF.

The J gene is TRBJ1-5, the V gene TRBV19; D remains ambiguous. The V gene's germline CDR1 is LNHDA and CDR2 SQIVND (reference sequence). The V gene lost 3 bases and the J gene lost 3 bases, with 12 bases spanning the gap. This CDR3 has 15 amino acids. The CDR3 nucleotides read TGTGCCAGTAGTATCACTCAATCCTACAATCAGCCCCAGCATTTT. Translating it yields CASSITQSYNQPQHF.

The chain combines TRBV27 with TRBJ2-5; no firm D call. Germline-derived CDR1 and CDR2 are MNHEY and SMNVEV (reference sequence). V lost 8 bases and J lost 3, with 19 bases in between. The length of the CDR3 is 15 residues. The CDR3 loop reads CASPPLRLKEETQYF. The CDR3 coding sequence is TGTGCCAGCCCCCCCCTGCGCCTAAAAGAAGAGACCCAGTACTTC.

The chain couples TRBV5-4 to TRBJ1-1; perhaps TRBD1 as D (5 bases). The CDR3 loop spans 14 amino acids. V dropped 7 bases and J dropped 3 bases, with 16 bases sitting between them. Germline V gene data show CDR1 as SGHNT and CDR2 as YYREEE (reference sequence). The CDR3 loop reads CASLLWGSDTEAFF. In DNA, the CDR3 is TGTGCCAGCCTGTTGTGGGGGAGTGACACTGAAGCTTTCTTT. The variable domain in full, with the rest retrieved from reference TRBV5-4 and TRBJ1-1, is ETGVTQSPTHLIKTRGQQVTLRCSSQSGHNTVSWYQQALGQGPQFIFQYYREEENGRGNFPPRFSGLQFPNYSSELNVNALELDDSALYLCASLLWGSDTEAFFGQGTRLTVV.

As to this clone: This sample includes further DNA sequences coding for the same CDR3. DNA for the CDR3: TGTGCCAGTAGTATCCAAAGCAATCAGCCCCAGCATTTT. Encoded protein: CASSIQSNQPQHF. V usage is TRBV19 and J usage is TRBJ1-5; D remains ambiguous. The length of the CDR3 is 13 residues. The ends were cut back, 3 bases at V and 1 base at J, with 4 bases in the middle. Germline V gene data show CDR1 as LNHDA and CDR2 as SQIVND (reference sequence).

The rearrangement joins TRBV5-1 to TRBJ1-5; maybe TRBD1 (6 bases). This CDR3 is built from 15 residues. The ends were cut back, 1 base at V and 0 bases at J, with 8 bases in the middle. Per the germline V gene, CDR1 is SGHRS and CDR2 is YFSETQ. The DNA of the CDR3 is TGCGCCAGCAGCTTGACAGGGAATAGCAATCAGCCCCAGCATTTT. Residues: CASSLTGNSNQPQHF. Full variable domain (rest looked up from reference TRBV5-1 and TRBJ1-5): KAGVTQTPRYLIKTRGQQVTLSCSPISGHRSVSWYQQTPGQGLQFLFEYFSETQRNKGNFPGRFSGRQFSNSRSEMNVSTLELGDSALYLCASSLTGNSNQPQHFGDGTRLSIL.

The chain links TRBV29-1 to TRBJ1-3, with a tentative D call TRBD1 (6 bases). Germline V CDR1 and CDR2: SQVTM, ANQGSEA. The CDR3 is 13 residues long. Trimming removed 5 bases from V and 2 bases from J, with 10 bases in between. CDR3 protein: CSVQQGAGNTIYF. CDR3 nucleotides: TGCAGCGTTCAACAGGGTGCTGGAAACACCATATATTTT.

This chain joins TRBV4-2 and TRBJ2-3; D gene uncertain. The CDR3 has 15 residues. Deletions cut 0 bases from V and 1 base from J, with 8 bases between. CDR1 LGHNA and CDR2 YNFKEQ come from the germline V gene. The CDR3 here is CASSQDRQGTDTQYF. CDR3 in DNA: TGTGCCAGCAGCCAAGATCGGCAGGGCACAGATACGCAGTATTTT.

This chain joins TRBV11-3 and TRBJ2-3, with 11 bases identical to TRBD2. J gave up 2 bases and V 5 bases, and 6 bases lay outside the gene matches. The CDR3 extends over 16 amino acids. Germline V lookup: CDR1 SGHNT, CDR2 YENEEA. The CDR3 region is CASSPASGRFTDTQYF. The CDR3 DNA reads TGTGCCAGCAGCCCTGCTAGCGGGAGGTTCACAGATACGCAGTATTTT.

The rearrangement uses TRBV4-3 and TRBJ2-6; D unclear. The germline CDR1 and CDR2 sequences are LGHNA and YSLEER. Trimming stripped 2 bases from V and 0 bases from J, with 14 bases between. CDR3 length equals 18 residues. The CDR3 loop reads CASSQTPWSVSGANVLTF. The CDR3 DNA reads TGCGCCAGCAGCCAAACTCCATGGTCGGTCTCTGGGGCCAACGTCCTGACTTTC.

This rearrangement joins TRBV5-1 to TRBJ1-4, with D possibly TRBD1 on 5 matching bases. Germline V gene lookup returns CDR1 SGHRS and CDR2 YFSETQ. Between the trimmed V and J ends, which lost 0 bases and 6 bases, there was a span of 9 bases. This CDR3 is built from 14 residues. The CDR3 region has the DNA TGCGCCAGCAGCTTGGGACAGAGCCATGAAAAACTGTTTTTT. Protein product: CASSLGQSHEKLFF.